This T cell receptor (beta chain) was retrieved from a study of OX40 agonist ivuxolimab in advanced cancers. Background on the study: The dose-escalation cohort had hepatocellular carcinoma, melanoma, renal cell or head and neck cancer.

The CDR3 extends over 14 amino acids. Germline V gives CDR1 MGHRA, CDR2 YSYEKL. Trimming removed 4 bases at V and 4 bases at J, with 13 bases between. Sequencing was performed with immunoSEQ multiplex PCR; in TCRdb, only in-frame clones are kept and a portion is missing. The sample lists about 62,000 clones, about 81% occurring once. The source is an adult with an advanced solid tumor such as melanoma, head and neck, liver or kidney cancer. Sequencing was performed on CD4+ or CD8+ T cells sorted from blood, taken in a trial of the OX40 agonist ivuxolimab. The V gene is TRBV4-1, the J gene TRBJ1-2; D call uncertain. CDR3 loop: CASSPLQYSYGYTF. CDR3 sequence (DNA): TGCGCCAGCAGCCCCCTCCAGTACTCCTATGGCTACACCTTC.